The clone carrying this T cell receptor (beta chain) has a count of ten or more. The TCR beta library used iRepertoire HTBI primers with Arm-PCR amplification of CDR3. TCRdb called the multiplex PCR reads again in MiXCR, with one record for every CDR3 protein. The table lists 400,000 to 650,000 distinct CDR3 sequences, roughly 15% of them singletons. This entry is derived from a study of regulatory T cells in long-lasting Graves disease. In germline, CDR1 is DFQATT, CDR2 SNEGSKA (reference sequence). The CDR3 is 17 residues long. The trim removed 3 bases at V and 0 bases at J, leaving 11 bases unmatched. Time point: newly diagnosed GD, antithyroid drugs for less than 3 months. From RNA extracted from PBMCs, the TCR library was made. These data were likewise used in another study, on T cells in Graves' hyperthyroidism and ophthalmopathy.

This TCR was recovered from a woman aged 35-60 years with Graves disease. The chain uses TRBV20-1 and TRBJ2-3, with 8 bases that match TRBD2. Sequences were derived from peripheral blood mononuclear cells (PBMCs), sampled at new diagnosis, from a patient treated with antithyroid drugs. The CDR3 region is CSARGAGRGASTDTQYF. CDR3 nucleotide sequence: TGCAGTGCTAGGGGTGCGGGGCGGGGGGCCAGCACAGATACGCAGTATTTT.